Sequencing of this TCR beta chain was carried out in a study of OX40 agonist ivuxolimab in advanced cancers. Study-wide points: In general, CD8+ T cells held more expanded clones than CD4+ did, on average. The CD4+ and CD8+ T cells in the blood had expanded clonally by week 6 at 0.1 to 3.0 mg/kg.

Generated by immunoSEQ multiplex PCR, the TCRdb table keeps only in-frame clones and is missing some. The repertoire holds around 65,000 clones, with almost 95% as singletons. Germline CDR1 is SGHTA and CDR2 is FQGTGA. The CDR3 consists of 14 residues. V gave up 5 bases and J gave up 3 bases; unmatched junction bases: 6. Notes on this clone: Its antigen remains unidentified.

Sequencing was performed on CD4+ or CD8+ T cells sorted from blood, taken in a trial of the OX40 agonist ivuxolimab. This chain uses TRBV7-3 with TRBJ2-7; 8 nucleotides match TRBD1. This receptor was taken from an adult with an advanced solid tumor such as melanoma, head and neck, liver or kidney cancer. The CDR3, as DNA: TGTGCCAGCAGCCCCGGGACAGGCGACTACGAGCAGTACTTC. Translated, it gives CASSPGTGDYEQYF.